These 5 T cell receptor beta chains originate from one sample sequenced in a study of cytomegalovirus exposure and HLA in healthy donors. The PCR was carried out with 60 Vbeta primers and 13 Jbeta primers. TCRdb keeps only in-frame clones here, not all; method: immunoSEQ multiplex PCR. This table holds roughly 200,000 clones, 65% to 90% found once. The sample was PBMCs. All receptors come from a woman aged 45-60 years in good health and CMV-seronegative.

This chain connects TRBV27 to TRBJ2-3; 9 bases agree with TRBD2. Trimming cost V 6 bases and J 2 bases; bases outside gene matches: 6. Germline-derived CDR1 and CDR2 are MNHEY and SMNVEV (reference sequence). This CDR3 region has 15 residues. In DNA, the CDR3 is TGTGCCAGCAGAGAAGCGGGAGGATACACAGATACGCAGTATTTT. The encoded protein is CASREAGGYTDTQYF.

The genes are TRBV30 and TRBJ1-2; D might be TRBD1 (6 bases). Germline lookup yields CDR1 GTSNPN and CDR2 SVGIG (reference sequence). The CDR3 covers 15 residues. V was clipped by 5 bases and J by 0 bases, with 16 bases between them. This chain's CDR3 is CAWRYTGQANYGYTF. The CDR3, as DNA: TGTGCCTGGCGATATACAGGGCAAGCTAACTATGGCTACACCTTC.

The chain carries TRBV5-4 and TRBJ1-2; 10 positions match TRBD1. CDR1 is SGHNT, CDR2 YYREEE, per germline (reference sequence). V was clipped by 5 bases and J by 7 bases; unmatched bases: 5. The CDR3 has 13 amino acids. The DNA of the CDR3 is TGTGCCAGCAGACCAGACAGGGGGCGTGGCTACACCTTC. Encoded protein: CASRPDRGRGYTF.

The V call is TRBV2, the J call TRBJ2-5; TRBD1 is a possible D gene (6 bases). The germline CDR1 and CDR2 sequences are SNHLY and FYNNEI. Trimming removed 4 bases from V and 5 bases from J, with 11 bases in between. The CDR3 extends over 13 amino acids. DNA for the CDR3: TGTGCCAGCAGTGGAAACAGGGTTGAGACCCAGTACTTC. Translated, it gives CASSGNRVETQYF.

CDR3 DNA sequence: TGCGCCAGCAGCCGCAACAGCTTATTAAACACTGAAGCTTTCTTT. It is translated as CASSRNSLLNTEAFF. V and J are TRBV5-1 and TRBJ1-1; no clear D gene. Germline values: CDR1 SGHRS, CDR2 YFSETQ. V was shortened by 4 bases and J by 2 bases, with 15 bases between the two germline ends. The CDR3 is 15 residues long. Using reference TRBV5-1 and TRBJ1-1 for the parts outside the CDR3, the full variable domain is KAGVTQTPRYLIKTRGQQVTLSCSPISGHRSVSWYQQTPGQGLQFLFEYFSETQRNKGNFPGRFSGRQFSNSRSEMNVSTLELGDSALYLCASSRNSLLNTEAFFGQGTRLTVV.